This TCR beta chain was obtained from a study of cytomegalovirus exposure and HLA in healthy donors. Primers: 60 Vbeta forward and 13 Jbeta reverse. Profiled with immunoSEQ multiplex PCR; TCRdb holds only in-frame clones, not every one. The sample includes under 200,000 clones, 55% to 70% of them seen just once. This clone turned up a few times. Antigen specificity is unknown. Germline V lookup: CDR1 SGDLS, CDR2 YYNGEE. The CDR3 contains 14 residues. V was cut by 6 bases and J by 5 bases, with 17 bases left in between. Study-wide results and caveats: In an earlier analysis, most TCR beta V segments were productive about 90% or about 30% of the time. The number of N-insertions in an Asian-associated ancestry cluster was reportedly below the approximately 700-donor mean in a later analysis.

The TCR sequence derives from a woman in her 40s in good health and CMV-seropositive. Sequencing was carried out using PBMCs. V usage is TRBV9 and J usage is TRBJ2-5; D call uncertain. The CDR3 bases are TGTGCCAGCAATAAACTCGGTTCCTGGGAGACCCAGTACTTC. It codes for CASNKLGSWETQYF.